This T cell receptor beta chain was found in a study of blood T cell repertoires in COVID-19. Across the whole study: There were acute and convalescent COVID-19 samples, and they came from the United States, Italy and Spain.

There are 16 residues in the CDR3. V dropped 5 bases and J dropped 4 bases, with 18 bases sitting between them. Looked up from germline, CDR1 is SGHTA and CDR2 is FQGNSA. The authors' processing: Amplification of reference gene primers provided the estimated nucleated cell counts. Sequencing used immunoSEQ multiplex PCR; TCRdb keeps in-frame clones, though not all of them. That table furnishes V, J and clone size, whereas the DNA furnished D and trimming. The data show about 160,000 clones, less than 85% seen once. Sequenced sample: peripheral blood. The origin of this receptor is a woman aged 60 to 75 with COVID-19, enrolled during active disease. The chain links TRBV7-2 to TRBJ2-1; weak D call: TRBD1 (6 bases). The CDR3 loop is CASSATGSLRYNEQFF. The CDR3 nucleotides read TGTGCCAGCAGCGCCACAGGGTCGTTACGGTACAATGAGCAGTTCTTC.